A selection of T cell receptor beta chains follows, all from one sample in a study of T cell responses to AZD1222 COVID-19 vaccine. The repertoire was sequenced with immunoSEQ multiplex PCR; TCRdb's copy has only in-frame clones and lacks some. The sample shows under 55,000 clones, about 86% of them seen only once. The sample in question was peripheral blood, obtained on day 0 of AZD1222 vaccination. Every receptor here comes from an adult in good health. Both conserved end residues are part of each CDR3. D genes are given only for firm matches. A row's size may be missing; if present it is once, few, many or a size class.

d_call j_call v_call clone_size cdr3_aa cdr3_nt
- TRBJ1-2 TRBV28 - CASTLLAGGYTF TGTGCCAGCACCCTCCTGGCTGGTGGCTACACCTTC
- TRBJ2-2 TRBV28 medium-sized CASNSKGKRLGTGELFF TGTGCCAGCAATAGTAAAGGGAAGCGTTTAGGTACCGGGGAGCTGTTTTTT
TRBD1 TRBJ2-3 TRBV19 - CASSTPTGSTDTQYF TGTGCCAGTAGTACACCGACAGGGAGCACAGATACGCAGTATTTT
- TRBJ1-5 TRBV19 - CASSGGYNQPQHF TGTGCCAGTAGTGGAGGGTACAATCAGCCCCAGCATTTT
TRBD1 TRBJ2-7 TRBV28 - CASSLPGQGSYEQYF TGTGCCAGCAGTTTGCCGGGACAGGGCTCGTACGAGCAGTACTTC
- TRBJ2-3 TRBV18 once CASSITDTQYF TGTGCCAGCTCAATCACAGATACGCAGTATTTT
TRBD2 TRBJ2-7 TRBV7-2 - CASSLDSGGPYEQYF TGTGCCAGCAGCTTAGATAGCGGGGGGCCCTACGAGCAGTACTTC
- TRBJ1-6 TRBV9 - CASSVEDFTPNSPLHF TGTGCCAGCAGCGTTGAGGACTTTACCCCGAATTCACCCCTCCACTTT
TRBD1 TRBJ1-2 TRBV5-6 - CASSQTGPGGGYTF TGTGCCAGCAGCCAGACAGGGCCTGGGGGAGGCTACACCTTC
- TRBJ2-1 TRBV23-1 - CARRDLGLKYNEQFF TGCGCCAGAAGGGATCTTGGACTAAAATACAATGAGCAGTTCTTC
- TRBJ1-2 TRBV6-5 few CASRTGTMSGYTF TGTGCCAGCAGAACCGGGACCATGAGTGGCTACACCTTC
TRBD2 TRBJ2-4 TRBV5-1 - CASSFSGVGTSGSRGIQYF TGCGCCAGCAGCTTCAGTGGGGTCGGGACTAGCGGGAGCCGAGGCATTCAGTACTTC
- TRBJ1-2 TRBV29-1 once CSVEGGGEDYGYTF TGCAGCGTTGAAGGAGGGGGAGAGGACTATGGCTACACCTTC